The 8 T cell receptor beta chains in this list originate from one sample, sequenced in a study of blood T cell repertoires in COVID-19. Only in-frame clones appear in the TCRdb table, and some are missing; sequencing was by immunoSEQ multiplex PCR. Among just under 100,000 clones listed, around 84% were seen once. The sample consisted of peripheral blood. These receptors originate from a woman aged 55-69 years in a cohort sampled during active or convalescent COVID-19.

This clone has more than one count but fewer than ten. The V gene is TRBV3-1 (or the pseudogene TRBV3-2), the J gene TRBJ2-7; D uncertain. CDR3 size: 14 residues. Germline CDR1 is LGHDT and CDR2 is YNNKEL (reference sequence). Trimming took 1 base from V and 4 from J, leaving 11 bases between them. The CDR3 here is CASSQVGSNYEQYF. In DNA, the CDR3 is TGTGCCAGCAGCCAAGTGGGCTCCAATTACGAGCAGTACTTC.

Here the CDR3 DNA reads TGTGCCAGCAGCCAAGATGCGGGGGCCCTGTACCAAGAGACCCAGTACTTC. Translating it yields CASSQDAGALYQETQYF. V and J are TRBV4-2 and TRBJ2-5; D is possibly TRBD2 (7 bases). There are 17 residues in the CDR3. V lost 0 bases and J 0 bases, leaving 14 bases between the germline ends. Germline V gene data show CDR1 as LGHNA and CDR2 as YNFKEQ.

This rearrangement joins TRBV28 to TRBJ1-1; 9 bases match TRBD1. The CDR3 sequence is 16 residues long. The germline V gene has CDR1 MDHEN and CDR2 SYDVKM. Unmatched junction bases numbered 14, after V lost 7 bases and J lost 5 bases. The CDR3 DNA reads TGTGCCAGCACAACATTCCGCGGACAGGGGAGAACTGAAGCTTTCTTT. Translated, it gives CASTTFRGQGRTEAFF.

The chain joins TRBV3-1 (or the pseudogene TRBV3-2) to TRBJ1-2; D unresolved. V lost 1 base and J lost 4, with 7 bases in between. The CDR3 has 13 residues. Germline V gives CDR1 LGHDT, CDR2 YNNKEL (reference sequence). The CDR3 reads CASSQAGSYGYTF. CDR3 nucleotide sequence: TGTGCCAGCAGCCAAGCCGGGAGCTATGGCTACACCTTC.

The CDR3 nucleotides read TGTGCCAGCAGCCAAGATCTAGCGGGAGTCGGGTCCTACAATGAGCAGTTCTTC. As protein: CASSQDLAGVGSYNEQFF. The V call is TRBV3-1 (or the pseudogene TRBV3-2), the J call TRBJ2-1, with 10 bases fitting TRBD2. The CDR3 is 18 residues long. Germline values: CDR1 LGHDT, CDR2 YNNKEL (reference sequence). V dropped 0 bases and J dropped 1; count of bases not matched to a gene: 6.

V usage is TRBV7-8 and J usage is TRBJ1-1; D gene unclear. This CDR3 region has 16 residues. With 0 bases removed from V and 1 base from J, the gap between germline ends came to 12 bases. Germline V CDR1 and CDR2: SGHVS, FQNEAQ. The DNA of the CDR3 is TGTGCCAGCAGCTTAGCGCTCCCGGGTCGGAACACTGAAGCTTTCTTT. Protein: CASSLALPGRNTEAFF.

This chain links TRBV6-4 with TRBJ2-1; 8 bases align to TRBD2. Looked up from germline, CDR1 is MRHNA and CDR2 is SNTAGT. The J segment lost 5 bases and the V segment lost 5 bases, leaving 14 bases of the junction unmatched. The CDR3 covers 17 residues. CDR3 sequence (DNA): TGTGCCAGCAGTCCCCCCCCCGAGCGGGAGCCCCACAATGAGCAGTTCTTC. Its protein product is CASSPPPEREPHNEQFF.

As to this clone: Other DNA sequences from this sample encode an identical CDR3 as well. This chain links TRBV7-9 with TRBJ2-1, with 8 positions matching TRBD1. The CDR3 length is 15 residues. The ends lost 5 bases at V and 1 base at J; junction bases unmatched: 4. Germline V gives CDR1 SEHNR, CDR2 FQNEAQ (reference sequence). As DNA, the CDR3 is TGTGCCAGCAGCCTGACAGGGGATTCCTACAATGAGCAGTTCTTC. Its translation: CASSLTGDSYNEQFF.